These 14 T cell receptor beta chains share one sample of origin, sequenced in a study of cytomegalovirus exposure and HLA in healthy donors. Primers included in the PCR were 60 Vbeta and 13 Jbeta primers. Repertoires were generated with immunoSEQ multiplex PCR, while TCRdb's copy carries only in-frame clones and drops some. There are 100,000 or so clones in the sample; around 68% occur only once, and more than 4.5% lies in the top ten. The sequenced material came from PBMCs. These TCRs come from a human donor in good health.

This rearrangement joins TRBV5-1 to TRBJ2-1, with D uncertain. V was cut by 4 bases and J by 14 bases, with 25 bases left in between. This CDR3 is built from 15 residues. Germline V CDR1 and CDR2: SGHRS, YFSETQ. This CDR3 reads CASSADLAPSGEKFF. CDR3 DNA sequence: TGCGCCAGCAGCGCCGATTTAGCCCCGTCTGGAGAAAAGTTCTTC.

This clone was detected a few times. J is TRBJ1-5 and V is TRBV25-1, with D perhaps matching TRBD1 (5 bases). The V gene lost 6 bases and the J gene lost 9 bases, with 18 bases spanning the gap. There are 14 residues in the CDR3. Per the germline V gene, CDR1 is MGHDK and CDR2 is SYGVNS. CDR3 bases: TGTGCCAGCAGCGCGGCGGGGGACCTTCGGCCCCAGCATTTT. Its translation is CASSAAGDLRPQHF.

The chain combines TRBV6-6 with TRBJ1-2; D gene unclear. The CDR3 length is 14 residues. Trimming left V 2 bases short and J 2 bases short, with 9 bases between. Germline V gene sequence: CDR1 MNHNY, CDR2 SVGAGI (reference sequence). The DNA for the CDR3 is TGTGCCAGCAGTTACAGTCCGGGAAACTATGGCTACACCTTC. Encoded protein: CASSYSPGNYGYTF.

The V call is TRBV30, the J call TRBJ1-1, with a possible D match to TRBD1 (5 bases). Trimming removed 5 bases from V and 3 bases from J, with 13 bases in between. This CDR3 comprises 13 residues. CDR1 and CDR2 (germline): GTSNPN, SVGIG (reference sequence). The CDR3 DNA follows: TGTGCCTGGGGGGGGGTGGGTGACACTGAAGCTTTCTTT. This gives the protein CAWGGVGDTEAFF.

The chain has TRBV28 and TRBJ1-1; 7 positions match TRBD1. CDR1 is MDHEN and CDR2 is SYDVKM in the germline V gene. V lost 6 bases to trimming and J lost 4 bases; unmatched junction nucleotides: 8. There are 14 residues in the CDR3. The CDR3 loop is CASSLTGRSTEAFF. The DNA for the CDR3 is TGTGCCAGCAGCCTGACAGGGAGGAGCACTGAAGCTTTCTTT.

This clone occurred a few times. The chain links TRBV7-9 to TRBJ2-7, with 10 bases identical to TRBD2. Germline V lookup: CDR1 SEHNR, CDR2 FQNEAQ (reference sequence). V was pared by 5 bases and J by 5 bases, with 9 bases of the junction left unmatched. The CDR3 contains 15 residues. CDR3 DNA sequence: TGTGCCAGCAGCACACCATGGACTAGCGGAAACGAGCAGTACTTC. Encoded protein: CASSTPWTSGNEQYF.

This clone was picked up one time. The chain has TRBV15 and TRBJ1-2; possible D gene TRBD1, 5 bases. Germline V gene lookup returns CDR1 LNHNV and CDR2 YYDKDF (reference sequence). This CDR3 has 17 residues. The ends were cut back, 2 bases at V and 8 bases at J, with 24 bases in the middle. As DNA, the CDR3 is TGTGCCACCAGCAGACAACCTAACCGACAGCCCGCGAGAGGCTACACCTTC. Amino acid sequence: CATSRQPNRQPARGYTF.

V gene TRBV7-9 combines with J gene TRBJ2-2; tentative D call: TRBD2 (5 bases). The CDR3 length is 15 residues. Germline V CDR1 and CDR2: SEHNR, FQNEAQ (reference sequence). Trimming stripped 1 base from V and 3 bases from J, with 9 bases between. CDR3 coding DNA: TGTGCCAGCAGCTTAGGGAAGCGGTACACCGGGGAGCTGTTTTTT. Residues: CASSLGKRYTGELFF.

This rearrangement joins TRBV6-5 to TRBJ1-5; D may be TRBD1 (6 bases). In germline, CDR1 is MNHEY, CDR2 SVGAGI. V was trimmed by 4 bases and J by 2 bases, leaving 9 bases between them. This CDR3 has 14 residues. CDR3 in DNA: TGTGCCAGCAGTTTGTCAGGGGGCAATCAGCCCCAGCATTTT. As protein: CASSLSGGNQPQHF.

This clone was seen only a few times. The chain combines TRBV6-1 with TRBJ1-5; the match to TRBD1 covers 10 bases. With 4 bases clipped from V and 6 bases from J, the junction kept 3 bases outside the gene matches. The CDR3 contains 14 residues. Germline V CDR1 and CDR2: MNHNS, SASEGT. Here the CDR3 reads CASSVTGGSQPQHF. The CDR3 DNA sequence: TGTGCCAGCAGTGTGACAGGGGGCAGTCAGCCCCAGCATTTT.

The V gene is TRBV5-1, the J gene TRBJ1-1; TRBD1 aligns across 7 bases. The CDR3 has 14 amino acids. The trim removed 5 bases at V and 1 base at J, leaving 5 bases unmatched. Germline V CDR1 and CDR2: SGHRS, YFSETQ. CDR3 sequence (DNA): TGCGCCAGCAGGCCGGGACAGACGAACACTGAAGCTTTCTTT. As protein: CASRPGQTNTEAFF.

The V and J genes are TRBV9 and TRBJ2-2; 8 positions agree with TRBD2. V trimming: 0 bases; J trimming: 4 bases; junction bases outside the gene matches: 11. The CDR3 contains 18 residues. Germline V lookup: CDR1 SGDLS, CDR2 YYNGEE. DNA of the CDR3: TGTGCCAGCAGCGTAGCCCCCCTCAGCGGGAGTATCACCGGGGAGCTGTTTTTT. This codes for CASSVAPLSGSITGELFF.

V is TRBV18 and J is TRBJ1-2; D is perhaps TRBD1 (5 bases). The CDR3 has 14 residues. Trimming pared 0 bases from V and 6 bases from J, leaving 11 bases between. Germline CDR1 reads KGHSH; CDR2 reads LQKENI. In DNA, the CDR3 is TGTGCCAGCTCACCACCAGGCAGGGTAGATGGCTACACCTTC. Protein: CASSPPGRVDGYTF.

The CDR3 here is CASSLAGSGVWNEQFF. The CDR3 nucleotides read TGTGCCAGCAGCTTAGCGGGGAGCGGGGTGTGGAATGAGCAGTTCTTC. The rearrangement uses TRBV7-8 and TRBJ2-1; 7 nucleotides align to TRBD2. The trim removed 0 bases at V and 7 bases at J, leaving 9 bases unmatched. CDR3 size: 16 residues. The germline CDR1 and CDR2 sequences are SGHVS and FQNEAQ.